Included here is one T cell receptor (beta chain) sequence, with context. Its cognate antigen is unknown. V was pared by 3 bases and J by 6 bases, with 15 bases between. From germline, CDR1 is GTSNPN and CDR2 SVGIG (reference sequence). This CDR3 region has 13 residues. The table came from immunoSEQ multiplex PCR; TCRdb's copy has only in-frame clones and leaves some out. The sample includes 250,000 to 350,000 clones, about 90% of them seen just once. The data derive from a study of cytomegalovirus exposure and HLA in healthy donors. Study-level points and caveats: Cytomegalovirus status was reportedly diagnosed by the classifier with high sensitivity and specificity. There were about 160 TCR beta chains listed as cytomegalovirus-associated.

J is TRBJ2-7 and V is TRBV30, with D perhaps matching TRBD1 or TRBD2 (6 bases each). The sequence was obtained from a woman aged 30 to 39 in good health and CMV-seropositive. The material sequenced was PBMCs. DNA for the CDR3: TGTGCCTGGAGACAGGGCCCGGGGGCCGAGCAGTACTTC. Its translation: CAWRQGPGAEQYF.